Below, 3 T cell receptor beta chains from the same sample are listed, as sequenced in a study of blood T cell repertoires in COVID-19. Clones were read by immunoSEQ multiplex PCR, and TCRdb kept only the in-frame ones, dropping some. The repertoire consists of 180,000 or so clones, with more than 75% occurring once and the leading ten covering around 8.9%. Sequenced: peripheral blood. Source of these receptors: a woman in her forties or fifties with active or convalescent COVID-19.

The genes are TRBV12-1 and TRBJ2-3; no DNA check was done on the table's D call, TRBD1. TRBV12-1 is a pseudogene locus. There are 15 residues in the CDR3. CDR3: CATTPGQKLDDTQYF. Here the CDR3 DNA reads TGTGCCACCACCCCGGGACAGAAACTGGACGATACGCAGTATTTT.

The CDR3 is CSAQMNIQAFF. CDR3 nucleotide sequence: TGCAGTGCTCAGATGAATATACAAGCTTTCTTT. The gene calls are TRBV20-1 and TRBJ1-1; no definite D call. Trimming pared 5 bases from V and 9 bases from J, leaving 13 bases between. CDR3 length: 11 amino acids. Germline assignment: CDR1 DFQATT and CDR2 SNEGSKA (reference sequence).

This chain connects TRBV9 to TRBJ1-2, with a weak D call TRBD1 (6 bases). Germline CDR1 is SGDLS and CDR2 is YYNGEE. There are 12 residues in the CDR3. With 6 bases removed from V and 4 bases from J, the gap between germline ends came to 10 bases. CDR3 protein: CASKTGPYGYTF. The DNA of the CDR3 is TGTGCCAGCAAGACAGGCCCCTATGGCTACACCTTC.